The 20 T cell receptor beta chains below were found in one sample sequenced in a study of CD8 T cells in Susac syndrome. Random hexamers primed reverse transcription of about 0.45 to 1 ug RNA. TCRdb ran MiXCR on the immunoSEQ multiplex PCR reads and lists one entry per CDR3 protein. Among about 120,000 distinct CDR3 sequences, 85% to 95% were seen once, and the ten largest hold 0.093%. Sequences were obtained from CD4+ T cells from PBMCs. These receptors originate from a human donor with multiple sclerosis.

The chain has TRBV10-2 and TRBJ2-3; perhaps TRBD2 as D (6 bases). The CDR3 length is 12 residues. Germline V gives CDR1 WSHSY, CDR2 SAAADI. Trimming cost V 8 bases and J 3 bases, with 9 bases left between them. The CDR3 DNA reads as TGCGCCAGCGGGGGGTTTACAGATACGCAGTATTTT. Its protein product is CASGGFTDTQYF.

The chain is built from TRBV5-6 and TRBJ2-5; perhaps D is TRBD1 or TRBD2 (5 bases each). Trimming cost V 5 bases and J 5 bases, with 16 bases left between them. The germline gives CDR1 SGHDT, CDR2 YYEEEE. The CDR3 is 14 amino acids. The CDR3 sequence: CASSLPGLQETQYF. The CDR3 nucleotides are TGTGCCAGCAGTTTGCCGGGGCTGCAGGAGACCCAGTACTTC.

The chain carries TRBV18 and TRBJ2-7; 11 nucleotides agree with TRBD2. The V gene's germline CDR1 is KGHSH and CDR2 LQKENI. The CDR3 loop spans 15 amino acids. V shed 3 bases and J 4 bases; nucleotides not matched to a gene: 5. The CDR3 spells CASSPPGLADYEQYF. The CDR3 nucleotides are TGTGCCAGCTCACCGCCGGGACTAGCGGATTACGAGCAGTACTTC. Drawing the rest from reference TRBV18 and TRBJ2-7, the complete variable domain is NAGVMQNPRHLVRRRGQEARLRCSPMKGHSHVYWYRQLPEEGLKFMVYLQKENIIDESGMPKERFSAEFPKEGPSILRIQQVVRGDSAAYFCASSPPGLADYEQYFGPGTRLTVT.

The chain carries TRBV4-3 and TRBJ1-3; D gene unclear. The CDR3 length is 17 residues. The V end lost 1 base, the J end lost 4 bases, and 17 bases lay between the germline ends. Per the germline V gene, CDR1 is LGHNA and CDR2 is YSLEER. The CDR3 spells CASSQGPGESWGNTIYF. The CDR3 DNA reads as TGCGCCAGCAGCCAAGGTCCAGGCGAGTCTTGGGGAAACACCATATATTTT.

This clonotype was counted a single time. CDR3 nucleotide sequence: TGCGCCAGCAGCTTGGAAGGGCCAGACCGCACAGATACGCAGTATTTT. This gives the protein CASSLEGPDRTDTQYF. The V call is TRBV5-1, the J call TRBJ2-3; D gene uncertain. The germline gives CDR1 SGHRS, CDR2 YFSETQ. This CDR3 contains 16 residues. V lost 0 bases to trimming and J lost 1 base, with 12 bases between them.

The chain employs TRBV6-1 and TRBJ2-3; 7 bases match TRBD2. The V and J ends lost 6 bases and 2 bases, in that order; junction bases with no gene match: 20. This CDR3 has 19 amino acids. CDR1 is MNHNS, CDR2 SASEGT, per germline. CDR3 loop: CASSPDTGLSGADTDTQYF. For the CDR3, the DNA is TGTGCCAGCAGCCCCGACACGGGACTGAGCGGGGCCGACACAGATACGCAGTATTTT.

The rearrangement joins TRBV5-1 to TRBJ2-1; no clear D. The CDR3 is 13 amino acids. Germline loops: CDR1 SGHRS, CDR2 YFSETQ. Between the trimmed V and J ends, which lost 4 bases and 7 bases, there was a span of 12 bases. The CDR3 region has the DNA TGCGCCAGCAGCCTGGGCCCGGAAAATGAGCAGTTCTTC. This gives the protein CASSLGPENEQFF.

This chain links TRBV20-1 with TRBJ2-7, with TRBD2 as a possible D gene (5 bases). Germline V CDR1 and CDR2: DFQATT, SNEGSKA (reference sequence). The CDR3 runs to 14 residues. V was cut by 1 base and J by 7 bases, with 17 bases left in between. The CDR3 nucleotides read TGCAGTGCTAGAGTGCCGGGAAGAGCGGCTGAGCAGTACTTC. This encodes CSARVPGRAAEQYF.

The chain couples TRBV11-1 to TRBJ2-4; maybe TRBD1 (5 bases). Trimming removed 5 bases at V and 10 bases at J, with 9 bases between. CDR3 length: 11 residues. In germline, CDR1 is SGHAT, CDR2 FQDESV (reference sequence). The CDR3 region is CASSRQTIQYF. The CDR3, as DNA: TGTGCCAGCAGCAGACAGACGATTCAGTACTTC.

The gene calls are TRBV29-1 and TRBJ2-7, with D perhaps given as TRBD1 or TRBD2 (6 bases each). Per the germline V gene, CDR1 is SQVTM and CDR2 is ANQGSEA. Trimming shortened V by 7 bases and J by 3 bases, and 19 bases separated the two germline ends. The CDR3 consists of 14 residues. The CDR3 sequence is CSASGKGGGYEQYF. The CDR3 DNA is TGCAGCGCCTCAGGGAAGGGGGGCGGCTACGAGCAGTACTTC.

The rearrangement joins TRBV18 to TRBJ1-5; D not resolved. The CDR3 runs 13 residues. V lost 6 bases and J lost 2, with 8 bases in between. The germline V gene has CDR1 KGHSH and CDR2 LQKENI. CDR3 residues: CASSPVGNQPQHF. Written as DNA, the CDR3 is TGTGCCAGCTCCCCCGTGGGCAATCAGCCCCAGCATTTT.

The V call is TRBV10-3, the J call TRBJ2-7; D not certain. This CDR3 has 12 residues. From germline, CDR1 is ENHRY and CDR2 SYGVKD. The germline V and J ends were trimmed by 7 bases and 3 bases, with 10 bases remaining between them. DNA of the CDR3: TGTGCCATCAAAGCAGAAAACTACGAGCAGTACTTC. Its protein product is CAIKAENYEQYF.

CDR3 nucleotides: TGTGCCAGCAGTCGTGGGGGGGGCGAGCAGTACTTC. This sequence encodes CASSRGGGEQYF. The rearrangement uses TRBV6-5 and TRBJ2-7, with TRBD2 matching over 7 bases. J gave up 6 bases and V 5 bases, and 4 bases lay outside the gene matches. The CDR3 runs to 12 residues. Germline CDR1 MNHEY, CDR2 SVGAGI.

CDR3 residues: CASSFLKVWHEQFF. CDR3 coding DNA: TGTGCCAGCAGTTTCCTTAAGGTATGGCATGAGCAGTTCTTC. The chain joins TRBV28 to TRBJ2-1; D is uncertain. V was shortened by 3 bases and J by 8 bases, with 14 bases between the two germline ends. The length of the CDR3 is 14 residues. CDR1 and CDR2 from the germline V gene are MDHEN and SYDVKM.

The chain's CDR3 is CASIFGTVNTGELFF. The CDR3, as DNA: TGTGCCAGCATTTTTGGGACGGTTAACACCGGGGAGCTGTTTTTT. V gene TRBV2 combines with J gene TRBJ2-2, with D perhaps matching TRBD1 or TRBD2 (5 bases each). The CDR3 is 15 amino acids. Germline CDR1 SNHLY, CDR2 FYNNEI. Trimming shortened V by 7 bases and J by 2 bases, and 14 bases separated the two germline ends.

The V call is TRBV4-1, the J call TRBJ2-7; perhaps TRBD1 as D (6 bases). The V gene's germline CDR1 is MGHRA and CDR2 YSYEKL. V was pared by 4 bases and J by 0 bases, with 13 bases between. The CDR3 length is 15 residues. In nucleotides, the CDR3 is TGCGCCAGCAGCCGATCCGGGACAAGCTCCTACGAGCAGTACTTC. Its translation is CASSRSGTSSYEQYF.

The V call is TRBV4-1, the J call TRBJ2-7, with 10 positions matching TRBD1. The V gene's germline CDR1 is MGHRA and CDR2 YSYEKL. The CDR3 totals 14 residues. J was trimmed by 6 bases and V by 5 bases; bases with no gene match: 7. The CDR3 reads CASSAPGQGTEQYF. For the CDR3, the DNA is TGCGCCAGCAGCGCACCGGGACAGGGGACCGAGCAGTACTTC.

There are a few counts of this clonotype. This chain uses TRBV7-2 with TRBJ2-1; a weak D match, TRBD2 (5 bases). Trimming left V 0 bases short and J 6 bases short, with 9 bases between. The germline V gene encodes CDR1 SGHTA and CDR2 FQGNSA. This CDR3 region has 14 residues. CDR3 residues: CASSLAKEGNEQFF. Here the CDR3 DNA reads TGTGCCAGCAGCTTAGCGAAAGAGGGCAATGAGCAGTTCTTC. Variable domain in full (rest from reference TRBV7-2 and TRBJ2-1): GAGVSQSPSNKVTEKGKDVELRCDPISGHTALYWYRQSLGQGLEFLIYFQGNSAPDKSGLPSDRFSAERTGGSVSTLTIQRTQQEDSAVYLCASSLAKEGNEQFFGPGTRLTVL.

The gene calls are TRBV20-1 and TRBJ2-4; D remains ambiguous. The V and J ends lost 6 bases and 1 base respectively, with 16 bases between them. From germline, CDR1 is DFQATT and CDR2 SNEGSKA (reference sequence). This CDR3 is 15 amino acids long. This CDR3 reads CSATFSPGAKNIQYF. The CDR3 nucleotides read TGCAGTGCCACGTTCAGCCCCGGGGCCAAAAACATTCAGTACTTC.

The rearrangement uses TRBV5-1 and TRBJ2-3; 11 bases align to TRBD1. CDR1 and CDR2 (germline): SGHRS, YFSETQ. Germline trimming cut 4 bases from V and 2 bases from J; bases unmatched to any gene: 6. There are 16 residues in the CDR3. Here the CDR3 DNA reads TGCGCCAGCAGCCCGCGGACAGGGGGCTTCACAGATACGCAGTATTTT. Residues: CASSPRTGGFTDTQYF.